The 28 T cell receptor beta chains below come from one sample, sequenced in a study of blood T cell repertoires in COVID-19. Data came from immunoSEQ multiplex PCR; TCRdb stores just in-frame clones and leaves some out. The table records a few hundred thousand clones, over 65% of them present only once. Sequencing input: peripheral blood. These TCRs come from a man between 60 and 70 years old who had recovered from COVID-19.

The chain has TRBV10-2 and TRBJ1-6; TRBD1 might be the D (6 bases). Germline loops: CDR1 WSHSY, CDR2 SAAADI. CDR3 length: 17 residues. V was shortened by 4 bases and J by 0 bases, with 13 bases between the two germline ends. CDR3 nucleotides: TGCGCCAGCAGTGTGGACAGCGCGAGCTCCTATAATTCACCCCTCCACTTT. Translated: CASSVDSASSYNSPLHF.

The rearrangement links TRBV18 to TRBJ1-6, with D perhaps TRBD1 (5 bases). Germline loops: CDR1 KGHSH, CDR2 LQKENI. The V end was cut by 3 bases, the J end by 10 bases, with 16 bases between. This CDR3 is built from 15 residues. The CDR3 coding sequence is TGTGCCAGCTCACCCCCGTCACAGGCCCACTCACCCCTCCACTTT. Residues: CASSPPSQAHSPLHF.

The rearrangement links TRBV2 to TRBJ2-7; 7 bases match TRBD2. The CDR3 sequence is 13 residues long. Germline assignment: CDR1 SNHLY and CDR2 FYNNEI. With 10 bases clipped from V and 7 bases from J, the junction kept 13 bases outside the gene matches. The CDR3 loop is CATIRTSQAEQYF. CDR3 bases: TGTGCCACGATTCGGACTAGTCAGGCAGAGCAGTACTTC.

CDR3 nucleotides: TGTGCCAGCAGCCAAAGACTAGCGGGAGATACGTTCTTC. Encoded protein: CASSQRLAGDTFF. The chain combines TRBV14 with TRBJ2-1; TRBD2 aligns across 12 bases. Germline V lookup: CDR1 SGHDN, CDR2 FVKESK. The CDR3 length is 13 residues. V trimming: 2 bases; J trimming: 15 bases; junction bases outside the gene matches: 5.

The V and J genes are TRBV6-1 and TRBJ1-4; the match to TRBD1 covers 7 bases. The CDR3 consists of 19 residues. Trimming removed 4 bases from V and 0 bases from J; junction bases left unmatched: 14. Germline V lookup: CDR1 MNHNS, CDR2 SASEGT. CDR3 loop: CASSGAFTGVGATNEKLFF. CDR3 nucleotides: TGTGCCAGCAGTGGGGCCTTTACAGGGGTAGGAGCAACTAATGAAAAACTGTTTTTT.

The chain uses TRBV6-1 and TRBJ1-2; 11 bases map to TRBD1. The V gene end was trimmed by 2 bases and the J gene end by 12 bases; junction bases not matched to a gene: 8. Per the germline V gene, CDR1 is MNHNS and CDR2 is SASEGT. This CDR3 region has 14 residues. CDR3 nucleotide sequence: TGTGCCAGCAGTGAATTAGGGGGGACAGGGGGAAACACCTTC. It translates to CASSELGGTGGNTF.

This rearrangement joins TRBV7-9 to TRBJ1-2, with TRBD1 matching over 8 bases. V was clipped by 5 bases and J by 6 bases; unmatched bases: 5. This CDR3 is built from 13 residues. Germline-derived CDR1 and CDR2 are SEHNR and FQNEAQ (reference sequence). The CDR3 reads CASSARTGNGYTF. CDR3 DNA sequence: TGTGCCAGCAGCGCCCGGACAGGGAATGGCTACACCTTC.

CDR3 sequence reads: CASTRGSGRTGELFF. The DNA of the CDR3 is TGTGCCAGTACCCGCGGATCCGGTCGGACCGGGGAGCTGTTTTTT. This chain connects TRBV19 to TRBJ2-2; unclear D gene. The germline V and J ends were trimmed by 7 bases and 5 bases, with 17 bases remaining between them. Germline V CDR1 and CDR2: LNHDA, SQIVND (reference sequence). The CDR3 totals 15 residues.

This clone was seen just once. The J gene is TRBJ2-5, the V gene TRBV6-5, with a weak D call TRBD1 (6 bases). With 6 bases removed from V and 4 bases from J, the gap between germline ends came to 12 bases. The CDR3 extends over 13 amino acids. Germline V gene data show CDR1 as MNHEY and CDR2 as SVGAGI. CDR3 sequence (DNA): TGTGCCAGCAGAAAAACAGGGCCAGAGACCCAGTACTTC. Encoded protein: CASRKTGPETQYF.

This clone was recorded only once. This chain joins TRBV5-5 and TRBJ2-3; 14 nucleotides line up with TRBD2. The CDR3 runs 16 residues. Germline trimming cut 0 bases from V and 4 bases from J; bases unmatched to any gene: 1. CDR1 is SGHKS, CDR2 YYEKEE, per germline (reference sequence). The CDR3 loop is CASSLGLAGGADTQYF. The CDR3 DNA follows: TGTGCCAGCAGCTTGGGACTAGCGGGAGGGGCAGATACGCAGTATTTT.

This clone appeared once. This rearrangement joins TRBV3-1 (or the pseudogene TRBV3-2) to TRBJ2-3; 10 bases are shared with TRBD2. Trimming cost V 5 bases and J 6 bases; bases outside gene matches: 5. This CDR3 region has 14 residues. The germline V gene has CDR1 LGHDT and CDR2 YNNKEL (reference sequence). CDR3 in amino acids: CASSSGLASDTQYF. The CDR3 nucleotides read TGTGCCAGCAGCTCGGGACTAGCGAGCGATACGCAGTATTTT.

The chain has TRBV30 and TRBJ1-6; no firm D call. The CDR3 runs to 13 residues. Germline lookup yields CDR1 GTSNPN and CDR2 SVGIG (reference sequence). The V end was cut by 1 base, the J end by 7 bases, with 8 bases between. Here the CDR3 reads CAWSGSNNSPLHF. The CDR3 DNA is TGTGCCTGGAGTGGGAGCAACAATTCACCCCTCCACTTT.

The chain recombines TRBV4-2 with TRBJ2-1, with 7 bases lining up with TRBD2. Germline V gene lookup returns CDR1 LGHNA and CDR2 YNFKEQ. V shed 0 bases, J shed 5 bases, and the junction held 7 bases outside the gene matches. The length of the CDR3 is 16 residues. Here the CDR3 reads CASSQEGASGNNEQFF. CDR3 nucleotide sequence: TGTGCCAGCAGCCAAGAAGGCGCTAGCGGAAACAATGAGCAGTTCTTC.

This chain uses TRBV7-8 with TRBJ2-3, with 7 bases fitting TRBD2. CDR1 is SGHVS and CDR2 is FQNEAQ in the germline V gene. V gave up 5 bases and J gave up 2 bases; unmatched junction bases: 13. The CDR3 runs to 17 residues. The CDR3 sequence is CASSPQLGSGVTDTQYF. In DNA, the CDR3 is TGTGCCAGCAGCCCCCAACTGGGGAGCGGGGTCACAGATACGCAGTATTTT.

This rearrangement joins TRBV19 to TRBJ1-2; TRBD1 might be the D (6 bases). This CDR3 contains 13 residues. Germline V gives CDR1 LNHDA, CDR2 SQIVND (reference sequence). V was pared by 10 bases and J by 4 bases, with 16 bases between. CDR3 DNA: TGTGCCACCGGACAGCGAGACCGCTATGGCTACACCTTC. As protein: CATGQRDRYGYTF.

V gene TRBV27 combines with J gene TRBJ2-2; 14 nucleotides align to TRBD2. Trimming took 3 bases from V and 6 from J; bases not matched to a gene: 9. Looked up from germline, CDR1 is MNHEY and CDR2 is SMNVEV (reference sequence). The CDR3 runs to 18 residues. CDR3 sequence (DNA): TGTGCCAGCAGTTTCGACCAGACTAGCGGGAGGGCGGCCGGGGAGCTGTTTTTT. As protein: CASSFDQTSGRAAGELFF.

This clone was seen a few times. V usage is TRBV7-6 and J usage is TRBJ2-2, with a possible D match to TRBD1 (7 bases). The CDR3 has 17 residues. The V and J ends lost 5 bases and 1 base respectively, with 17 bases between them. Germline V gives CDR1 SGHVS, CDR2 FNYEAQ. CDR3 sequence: CASSRQGGWGNTGELFF. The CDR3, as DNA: TGTGCCAGCAGCCGACAGGGAGGTTGGGGGAACACCGGGGAGCTGTTTTTT.

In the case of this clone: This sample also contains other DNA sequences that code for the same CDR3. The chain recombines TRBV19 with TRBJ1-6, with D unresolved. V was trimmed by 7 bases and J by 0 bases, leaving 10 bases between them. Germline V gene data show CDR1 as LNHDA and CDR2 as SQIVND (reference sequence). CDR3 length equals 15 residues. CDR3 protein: CASTTGSSYNSPLHF. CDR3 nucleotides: TGTGCCAGTACTACGGGGAGCTCCTATAATTCACCCCTCCACTTT.

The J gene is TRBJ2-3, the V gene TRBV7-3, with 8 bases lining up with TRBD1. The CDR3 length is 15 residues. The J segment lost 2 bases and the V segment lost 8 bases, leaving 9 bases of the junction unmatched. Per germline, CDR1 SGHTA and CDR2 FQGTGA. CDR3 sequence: CASSQGALLTDTQYF. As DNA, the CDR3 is TGTGCCAGCTCCCAGGGGGCCCTTCTCACAGATACGCAGTATTTT.

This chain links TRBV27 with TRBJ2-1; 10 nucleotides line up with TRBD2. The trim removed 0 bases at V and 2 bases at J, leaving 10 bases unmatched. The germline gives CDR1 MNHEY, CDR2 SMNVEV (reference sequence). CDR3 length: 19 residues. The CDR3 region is CASSLSALSLAGAYNEQFF. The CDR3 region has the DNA TGTGCCAGCAGTTTATCGGCACTCAGTCTAGCGGGAGCCTACAATGAGCAGTTCTTC.

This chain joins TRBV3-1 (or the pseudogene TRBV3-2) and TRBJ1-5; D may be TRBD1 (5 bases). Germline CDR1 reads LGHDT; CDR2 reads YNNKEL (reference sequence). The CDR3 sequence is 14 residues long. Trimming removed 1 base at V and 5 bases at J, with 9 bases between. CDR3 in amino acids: CASSQAGSHQPQHF. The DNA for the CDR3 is TGTGCCAGCAGCCAAGCAGGGTCGCATCAGCCCCAGCATTTT.

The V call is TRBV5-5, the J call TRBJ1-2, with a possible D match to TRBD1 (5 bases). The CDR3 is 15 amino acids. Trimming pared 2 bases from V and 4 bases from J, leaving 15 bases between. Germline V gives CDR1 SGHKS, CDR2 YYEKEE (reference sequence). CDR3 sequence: CASSFAESRAYGYTF. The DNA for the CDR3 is TGTGCCAGCAGCTTCGCCGAAAGCAGGGCCTATGGCTACACCTTC.

The CDR3 sequence: CASSFTGTSVTDTQYF. The CDR3, as DNA: TGTGCCAGCAGTTTTACCGGGACTAGCGTTACAGATACGCAGTATTTT. The chain has TRBV2 and TRBJ2-3; 10 bases fit TRBD2. The CDR3 is 16 residues long. The ends lost 5 bases at V and 3 bases at J; junction bases unmatched: 8. Germline assignment: CDR1 SNHLY and CDR2 FYNNEI.

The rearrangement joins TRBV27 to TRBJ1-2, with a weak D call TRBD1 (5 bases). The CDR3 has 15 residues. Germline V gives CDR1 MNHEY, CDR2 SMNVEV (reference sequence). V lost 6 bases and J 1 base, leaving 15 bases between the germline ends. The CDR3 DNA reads TGTGCCAGCAGCGACCGAGGCAGGGATAACTATGGCTACACCTTC. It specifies CASSDRGRDNYGYTF.

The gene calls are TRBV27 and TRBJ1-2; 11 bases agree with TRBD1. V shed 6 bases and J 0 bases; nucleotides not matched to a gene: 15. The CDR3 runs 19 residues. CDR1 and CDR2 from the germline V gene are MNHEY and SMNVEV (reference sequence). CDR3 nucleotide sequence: TGTGCCAGCAGATCCTCACCGGGACAGGGGGTAGGAGCTAACTATGGCTACACCTTC. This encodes CASRSSPGQGVGANYGYTF.

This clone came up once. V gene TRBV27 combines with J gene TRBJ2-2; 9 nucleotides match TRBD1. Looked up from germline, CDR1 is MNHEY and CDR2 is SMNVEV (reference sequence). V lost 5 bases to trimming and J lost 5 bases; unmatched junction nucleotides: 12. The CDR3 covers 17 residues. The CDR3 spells CASSLQGTGIMTGELFF. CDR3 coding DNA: TGTGCCAGCAGTCTCCAGGGGACAGGGATTATGACCGGGGAGCTGTTTTTT.

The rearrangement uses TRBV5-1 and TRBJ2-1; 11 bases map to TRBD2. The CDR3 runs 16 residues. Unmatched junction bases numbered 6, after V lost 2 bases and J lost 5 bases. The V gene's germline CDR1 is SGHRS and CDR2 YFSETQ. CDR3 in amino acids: CASSLTGTSGHNEQFF. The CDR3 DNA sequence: TGCGCCAGCAGCTTAACCGGGACTAGCGGCCACAATGAGCAGTTCTTC.

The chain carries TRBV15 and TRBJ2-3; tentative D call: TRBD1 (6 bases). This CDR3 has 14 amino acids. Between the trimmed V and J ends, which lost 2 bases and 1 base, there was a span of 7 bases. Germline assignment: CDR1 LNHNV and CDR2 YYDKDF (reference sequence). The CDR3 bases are TGTGCCACCAGCAGACGGACAGGCACAGATACGCAGTATTTT. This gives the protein CATSRRTGTDTQYF. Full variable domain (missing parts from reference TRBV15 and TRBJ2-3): DAMVIQNPRYQVTQFGKPVTLSCSQTLNHNVMYWYQQKSSQAPKLLFHYYDKDFNNEADTPDNFQSRRPNTSFCFLDIRSPGLGDTAMYLCATSRRTGTDTQYFGPGTRLTVL.